This T cell receptor (beta chain) was sequenced during a study of regulatory T cells in long-lasting Graves disease. About the research overall: Recently diagnosed Graves' patients had received antithyroid drugs for under 3 months.

This CDR3 region has 15 residues. CDR1 is MNHNS and CDR2 is SASEGT in the germline V gene. V shed 8 bases and J shed 1 base, with 15 bases lying between them. iRepertoire HTBI primers and Arm-PCR of CDR3 regions built TCR beta libraries. MiXCR, run by TCRdb on the multiplex PCR reads, gives a single entry per CDR3 protein. The sample has around 320,000 distinct CDR3 sequences; 16% are singletons. General observations from the study: Clonotypes that were public and shared totalled about 2,500 in persistent patients versus 750 to 1,000 in new patients. Those with persistent Graves' had less TCR diversity than newly diagnosed patients.

Time point indicated: newly diagnosed GD, antithyroid drugs for less than 3 months. Isolated PBMC RNA provided the starting material for the TCR library. This clonotype was found many times. Antigen specificity is unknown. These data were also reused for a study on T cells in Graves' hyperthyroidism and ophthalmopathy.

Sequenced here: peripheral blood mononuclear cells (PBMCs), sampled at new diagnosis, from a patient treated with antithyroid drugs. This clonotype was obtained from a middle-aged man with Graves disease. This rearrangement joins TRBV6-1 to TRBJ2-1; D uncertain. CDR3 in DNA: TGTGCCAGCGCCCCAAGCGCTCCTTCCTACAATGAGCAGTTCTTC. This translates into CASAPSAPSYNEQFF.